This T cell receptor beta chain emerged from a study of shared clonotypes between healthy human individuals. Study findings and constraints: Although depth was large, rarefaction showed that sequencing of the sorted subsets was incomplete.

Only CD45RO-negative cells positively selected for CCR7 counted as naive CD8 cells, so terminally differentiated effector memory CD45RA+ cells were excluded. Those who donated, Caucasian adults without exception, all lived in Nashville, Tennessee. Germline CDR1 is SGDLS and CDR2 is YYNGEE. Trimming took 4 bases from V and 7 from J; bases not matched to a gene: 8. The CDR3 consists of 15 residues. Concerning this clone: Its antigen remains unidentified.

Assay execution proceeded at the deep level. Clones were read by immunoSEQ multiplex PCR, and TCRdb kept only the in-frame ones, dropping some. The profile covers fewer than 850,000 clones, with 95% to 97% appearing a single time and less than 0.25% taken by the ten largest. The TCR sequence derives from a man younger than 40 in good health. This chain uses TRBV9 with TRBJ2-2; 9 nucleotides align to TRBD2. Sample: naive CD8+ T cells sorted from blood. This chain's CDR3 is CASSPRREGYGELFF. Here the CDR3 DNA reads TGTGCCAGCAGCCCCCGGCGGGAGGGATACGGGGAGCTGTTTTTT.